This T cell receptor (beta chain) was found in a study of T cell repertoires in cytomegalovirus infection. About the research overall: Matching HLA type and CMV infection were both indicated by public TCR beta signatures.

MiXCR, applied by TCRdb to the reads, yields one record per CDR3 protein. The table has 600,000 to 800,000 distinct CDR3 sequences, 20% to 30% seen once. Germline CDR1 SQVTM, CDR2 ANQGSEA. The CDR3 extends over 14 amino acids. V lost 4 bases and J lost 5; bases outside the gene matches: 7. This chain links TRBV29-1 with TRBJ1-2; 10 nucleotides agree with TRBD1. The specimen was CD8+ T cells from PBMCs. The clonotype was recovered from a human donor in good health (CMV status not recorded). Some clones in this sample may be carry-over from other donors' samples. As DNA, the CDR3 is TGCAGCGTTGGACAGGGGGCGTGGGGATATGGCTACACCTTC. Its translation: CSVGQGAWGYGYTF.